The present T cell receptor beta chain was sequenced within a study of OX40 agonist ivuxolimab in advanced cancers. The assay was immunoSEQ multiplex PCR, and TCRdb's table has in-frame clones only and misses some. The table has over 14,000 clones, 80% seen once. J lost 4 bases, V lost 4 bases, and 19 bases had no gene match. Germline-derived CDR1 and CDR2 are SGDLS and YYNGEE. This CDR3 has 20 residues. This clonotype was sampled from an adult with an advanced solid tumor such as melanoma, head and neck, liver or kidney cancer. This sample comprised CD4+ or CD8+ T cells sorted from blood, obtained in a trial of the OX40 agonist ivuxolimab. The V gene is TRBV9, the J gene TRBJ2-3, with 12 bases aligning to TRBD2. The CDR3, as DNA: TGTGCCAGCAGCACACCCCACAAATTCGGGCTAGCGGGAGGGTCAGATACGCAGTATTTT. This encodes CASSTPHKFGLAGGSDTQYF.